A selection of T cell receptor beta chains follows, all from one sample in a study of cytomegalovirus exposure and HLA in healthy donors. Produced via immunoSEQ multiplex PCR; TCRdb's table is partial and in-frame only. The table lists roughly 57,000 clones. The sequenced sample consisted of PBMCs. Every receptor here comes from a young man in good health and CMV-seropositive. Each CDR3 is given with its conserved first and last residue. D genes are given only for firm matches.

D gene	J gene	V gene	CDR3 protein	CDR3 DNA
TRBD1	TRBJ2-7	TRBV5-6	CASSFGQGKYEQYF	TGTGCCAGCAGCTTCGGACAGGGGAAGTACGAGCAGTACTTC
TRBD1	TRBJ1-1	TRBV6-6	CASSYLDRAGTEAFF	TGTGCCAGCAGTTACTTAGACAGGGCTGGCACTGAAGCTTTCTTT
NA	TRBJ2-1	TRBV6-1	CASKGDIGAYNEQFF	TGTGCCAGCAAGGGAGATATTGGTGCCTACAATGAGCAGTTCTTC
NA	TRBJ1-3	TRBV30	CAWNMDSFSGNTIYF	TGTGCCTGGAATATGGACAGTTTCTCTGGAAACACCATATATTTT
TRBD2	TRBJ2-2	TRBV5-4	CASSSLTSGSIGELFF	TGTGCCAGCAGCTCCTTGACTAGCGGGAGCATCGGGGAGCTGTTTTTT
TRBD1	TRBJ1-1	TRBV5-1	CASSLVVTGGTEAFF	TGCGCCAGCAGCTTGGTAGTGACAGGGGGCACTGAAGCTTTCTTT
TRBD1	TRBJ2-7	TRBV19	CASSHRQGMEEQYF	TGTGCCAGTAGCCATCGACAGGGGATGGAAGAGCAGTACTTC
TRBD1	TRBJ1-6	TRBV30	CAWRGTGSGSPLHF	TGTGCCTGGCGCGGGACAGGGAGTGGATCACCCCTCCACTTT
NA	TRBJ2-7	TRBV27	CATKVIGTINLAYEQYF	TGTGCCACCAAGGTCATTGGGACAATAAATTTAGCCTACGAGCAGTACTTC
TRBD1	TRBJ2-7	TRBV6-6	CASSYSGTGVEQYF	TGTGCCAGCAGTTACTCGGGGACAGGGGTCGAGCAGTACTTC
TRBD2	TRBJ2-3	TRBV11-2	CASSLDVAGGWAQYF	TGTGCCAGCAGCTTAGACGTCGCGGGAGGGTGGGCGCAGTATTTT
NA	TRBJ1-1	TRBV5-8	CASSPEGRPEAFF	TGTGCCAGCAGCCCCGAGGGCCGTCCTGAAGCTTTCTTT
NA	TRBJ1-2	TRBV9	CASSPEQVYYGYTF	TGTGCCAGCAGCCCAGAACAGGTCTACTATGGCTACACCTTC
NA	TRBJ1-1	TRBV29-1	CSVELWGGNTEAFF	TGCAGCGTTGAACTTTGGGGCGGGAACACTGAAGCTTTCTTT
TRBD2	TRBJ2-3	TRBV19	CASSIRDGRDTQYF	TGTGCCAGTAGTATACGGGACGGGAGGGATACGCAGTATTTT
NA	TRBJ2-7	TRBV7-3	CASSLTGGYIYEQYF	TGTGCCAGCAGCTTAACAGGCGGCTATATTTACGAGCAGTACTTC
TRBD1	TRBJ1-2	TRBV28	CASSTRQGAGGYTF	TGTGCCAGCAGCACCCGACAGGGGGCAGGGGGCTACACCTTC
NA	TRBJ1-6	TRBV7-3	CAQGNNSPLHF	TGTGCCCAGGGTAATAATTCACCCCTCCACTTT
TRBD2	TRBJ2-7	TRBV7-3	CASSSRPGLAYEQYF	TGTGCCAGCAGCTCAAGACCGGGACTAGCCTACGAGCAGTACTTC
NA	TRBJ1-4	TRBV15	CATSRGRDEKLFF	TGTGCCACCAGCAGAGGCAGGGATGAAAAACTGTTTTTT
NA	TRBJ2-5	TRBV9	CASSVGTEETQYF	TGTGCCAGCAGCGTAGGGACAGAAGAGACCCAGTACTTC